This record concerns one T cell receptor beta chain sequence. Its antigen is unidentified. Other DNA sequences of this sample code for an identical CDR3. Assay: immunoSEQ multiplex PCR; the TCRdb copy retains only in-frame clones and omits some. The data show about 8,400 clones, 70% to 80% seen once. The CDR3 totals 15 residues. The germline V gene has CDR1 MNHEY and CDR2 SVGAGI. V gave up 5 bases and J gave up 2 bases; unmatched junction bases: 5. The data stem from a study of T cell repertoires in ileal Crohn's disease. Across the whole study: At surgery, under 40% of patients smoked, with median disease duration 7.9 years.

Study outcomes and limitations: Clonality above 26.8% at surgery always came with endoscopic recurrence.

Sequencing input: ileal tissue. The chain employs TRBV6-5 and TRBJ1-5, with TRBD1 matching 8 bases. This TCR came from an adult with Crohn's disease. The CDR3 loop is CASSRDRGGNQPQHF. DNA for the CDR3: TGTGCCAGCAGTCGTGACAGGGGAGGCAATCAGCCCCAGCATTTT.